The following is a T cell receptor (beta chain) sequence with its context. Antigen unknown. Produced via immunoSEQ multiplex PCR; TCRdb's table is partial and in-frame only. The top ten hold 1.5% to 2% of the sample, which has 130,000 or so clones, approximately 91% seen once. This record belongs to a study of T cell responses to AZD1222 COVID-19 vaccine. Findings and limits, study-wide: With two AZD1222 doses given, Spike-specific TCR breadth and depth both rose. Repertoires were collected only later (after the peak T cell response had occurred). The span of vaccine-associated CD4 TCRs extended across spike, with dominance at 160-218 and 743-854.

V shed 7 bases and J 0 bases; nucleotides not matched to a gene: 9. Germline V lookup: CDR1 SGHRS, CDR2 YFSETQ. This CDR3 comprises 15 residues. The gene calls are TRBV5-1 and TRBJ2-7; 8 bases map to TRBD2. The receptor comes from an adult in good health. This sample comprised peripheral blood, obtained on day 0 of AZD1222 vaccination. The CDR3 DNA sequence: TGCGCCAGCCGAATTAGCGGGGATAGCTCCTACGAGCAGTACTTC. Translating gives CASRISGDSSYEQYF.